This TCR beta chain stems from a study of blood T cells in healthy people across ages. Findings and caveats of the study: A roughly linear age-dependent decrease characterized TCR beta diversity per million T cells.

For the second PCR, which ran for about 6 to 11 cycles, a sample-barcoded 5' primer and a J-beta primer mix were used. Every individual sample yielded 2.5 million or more paired-end reads (each containing CDR3). MiXCR was run by TCRdb on the 5' RACE reads, yielding one entry per CDR3 protein. The data show around 670,000 distinct CDR3 sequences, with roughly 31% seen just once and approximately 15% held by the top ten. The study recruited healthy Caucasian donors from Russia who were aged about 6 to 90. This clonotype was counted a few times. The antigen remains unidentified. The junction shows a germline mismatch at one end, possibly a read error. The CDR3 sequence is 17 residues long. Germline V gives CDR1 LNHNV, CDR2 YYDKDF (reference sequence).

This TCR was recovered from a woman aged 80 or over in good health. Sequenced: blood. The rearrangement joins TRBV15 to TRBJ2-2, with D maybe TRBD2 (5 bases). The CDR3 region is CATSRDLRAPRTGERFF. The CDR3, as DNA: TGTGCCACCAGCAGAGATCTACGAGCGCCGAGAACCGGGGAGCGGTTTTTT.